Each of the 18 T cell receptor beta chains below was sequenced from the same sample in a study of control samples from healthy donors and cancer patients (dated by TCRdb to about 2020). The library was built by means of the immunoSEQ multiplex PCR assay. TCRdb carries this immuneACCESS record with in-frame sequences only. Its versions omit some clonotypes, under half of them owing to an unresolved V gene in the studies checked, with the rest unexplained. In this sample the table shows around 81,000 clones, 93% of which occur a single time. The ten biggest clones cover about 1.5% of the sample. Sequencing was done on a sample of blood. The receptor set was obtained from a woman aged 25 to 39 in good health.

This clone occurred once. The V call is TRBV30, the J call TRBJ1-5; D might be TRBD1 (6 bases). From germline, CDR1 is GTSNPN and CDR2 SVGIG (reference sequence). The CDR3 length is 15 residues. V was cut by 2 bases and J by 4 bases, with 15 bases left in between. For the CDR3, the DNA is TGTGCCTGGAGTCCCGCCGGGACACCTAATCAGCCCCAGCATTTT. This translates into CAWSPAGTPNQPQHF.

This chain's CDR3 is CASSVMSGQETQYF. For the CDR3, the DNA is TGTGCCAGCAGTGTCATGAGTGGCCAAGAGACCCAGTACTTC. This sequence joins TRBV27 and TRBJ2-5; D gene unclear. Germline V lookup: CDR1 MNHEY, CDR2 SMNVEV (reference sequence). This CDR3 is 14 amino acids long. Deletions cut 5 bases from V and 1 base from J, with 11 bases between.

The gene calls are TRBV12-3 or TRBV12-4 and TRBJ1-1; D is possibly TRBD1 (5 bases). Trimming removed 2 bases from V and 5 bases from J, with 9 bases in between. The CDR3 is 13 amino acids. Here the CDR3 DNA reads TGTGCCAGCAGTTTAACTCGGGGGACTGAAGCTTTCTTT. Protein: CASSLTRGTEAFF.

This clone showed up just a few times. This sequence joins TRBV24-1 and TRBJ2-1; 10 nucleotides match TRBD2. This CDR3 contains 16 residues. Germline assignment: CDR1 KGHDR and CDR2 SFDVKD. V gave up 6 bases and J gave up 5 bases; unmatched junction bases: 9. CDR3 loop: CATSFQAGGLDNEQFF. CDR3 nucleotide sequence: TGTGCCACCAGTTTTCAAGCGGGAGGGCTCGACAATGAGCAGTTCTTC.

This sequence joins TRBV5-1 and TRBJ2-2; TRBD2 matches 12 bases. The CDR3 spans 17 residues. The V gene's germline CDR1 is SGHRS and CDR2 YFSETQ. Trimming cost V 2 bases and J 5 bases; bases outside gene matches: 7. CDR3 sequence reads: CASSLVTSGGPTGELFF. The CDR3 DNA sequence: TGCGCCAGCAGCTTAGTTACTAGCGGGGGGCCAACCGGGGAGCTGTTTTTT.

The genes are TRBV15 and TRBJ1-2, with TRBD1 matching over 12 bases. The CDR3 totals 15 residues. CDR1 LNHNV and CDR2 YYDKDF come from the germline V gene (reference sequence). The ends lost 3 bases at V and 3 bases at J; junction bases unmatched: 2. CDR3 in DNA: TGTGCCACCAGCAGGGGACAGGGGGCGTACTATGGCTACACCTTC. It specifies CATSRGQGAYYGYTF.

This rearrangement joins TRBV10-2 to TRBJ1-1; D remains ambiguous. Trimming cost V 6 bases and J 3 bases, with 8 bases left between them. CDR1 and CDR2 from the germline V gene are WSHSY and SAAADI. The CDR3 spans 12 residues. Here the CDR3 reads CASRGWDTEAFF. Here the CDR3 DNA reads TGCGCCAGCAGGGGCTGGGACACTGAAGCTTTCTTT.

The chain employs TRBV19 and TRBJ1-5, with D maybe TRBD1 (6 bases). The CDR3 is made up of 15 amino acids. V shed 1 base and J shed 7 bases, with 14 bases lying between them. CDR1 and CDR2 from the germline V gene are LNHDA and SQIVND (reference sequence). The CDR3 reads CASSIAPGQVQPQHF. CDR3 sequence (DNA): TGTGCCAGTAGTATAGCCCCGGGACAAGTCCAGCCCCAGCATTTT.

The rearrangement joins TRBV19 to TRBJ1-5; D ambiguous. The CDR3 is 14 amino acids. Trimming removed 2 bases at V and 0 bases at J, with 5 bases between. CDR1 is LNHDA and CDR2 is SQIVND in the germline V gene (reference sequence). The CDR3 nucleotides are TGTGCCAGTAGTATAAACCCTAGCAATCAGCCCCAGCATTTT. Translation gives CASSINPSNQPQHF.

On this clone itself: The sample carries other DNA sequences with the same CDR3. The chain employs TRBV7-9 and TRBJ1-5; 7 nucleotides align to TRBD1. V shed 4 bases and J 4 bases; nucleotides not matched to a gene: 4. This CDR3 is built from 14 residues. From germline, CDR1 is SEHNR and CDR2 FQNEAQ (reference sequence). The DNA of the CDR3 is TGTGCCAGCAGCTCTCGACAGGGAAATCAGCCCCAGCATTTT. Translating it yields CASSSRQGNQPQHF.

V is TRBV21-1 and J is TRBJ2-6; the DNA was not used to check the table's D call, TRBD1. TRBV21-1 is given as a pseudogene. The CDR3 covers 17 residues. The CDR3 reads CASSKGDRYSGANVLTF. CDR3 coding DNA: TGTGCCAGCAGCAAGGGGGACAGGTACTCTGGGGCCAACGTCCTGACTTTC.

The chain recombines TRBV10-1 with TRBJ2-1; 9 positions match TRBD1. This CDR3 spans 17 amino acids. Germline loops: CDR1 WNHNN, CDR2 SYGVQD (reference sequence). Trimming removed 0 bases from V and 2 bases from J; junction bases left unmatched: 5. DNA of the CDR3: TGCGCCAGCAGTGAGTCGACCCGGGACAGGGCCTACAATGAGCAGTTCTTC. Protein sequence: CASSESTRDRAYNEQFF.

In its sample, this clone was seen once. V and J are TRBV6-1 and TRBJ1-2, with 8 positions matching TRBD1. The CDR3 loop spans 15 amino acids. Germline CDR1 is MNHNS and CDR2 is SASEGT. J gave up 8 bases and V 3 bases, and 11 bases lay outside the gene matches. The CDR3 DNA reads TGTGCCAGCAGTGAGCCGGGACAGGATCGATGGGGCTACACCTTC. Protein sequence: CASSEPGQDRWGYTF.

CDR3 residues: CASSEERARTPTDTQYF. The CDR3 region has the DNA TGTGCCAGCAGTGAAGAAAGGGCCCGCACCCCCACAGATACGCAGTATTTT. This sequence joins TRBV6-1 and TRBJ2-3; D ambiguous. There are 17 residues in the CDR3. Germline loops: CDR1 MNHNS, CDR2 SASEGT. Deletions cut 1 base from V and 2 bases from J, with 16 bases between.

This sequence joins TRBV6-6 and TRBJ1-6; TRBD1 matches 7 bases. The germline V gene encodes CDR1 MNHNY and CDR2 SVGAGI (reference sequence). The CDR3 is 19 residues long. The V and J ends lost 5 bases and 0 bases, in that order; junction bases with no gene match: 13. The DNA for the CDR3 is TGTGCCAGCAGTCGGGACAGCCCAAGTTACAGCTCCTATAATTCACCCCTCCACTTT. Its translation: CASSRDSPSYSSYNSPLHF.

This chain joins TRBV11-1 and TRBJ2-1; TRBD2 matches 13 bases. Per germline, CDR1 SGHAT and CDR2 FQDESV (reference sequence). The CDR3 loop spans 16 amino acids. Trimming removed 5 bases from V and 7 bases from J; junction bases left unmatched: 8. The CDR3 DNA sequence: TGTGCCAGCAGCCCTGGACTAGCGGGAGTTCGTAATGAGCAGTTCTTC. This gives the protein CASSPGLAGVRNEQFF. The full variable domain, its missing parts supplied by reference TRBV11-1 and TRBJ2-1, is EAEVAQSPRYKITEKSQAVAFWCDPISGHATLYWYRQILGQGPELLVQFQDESVVDDSQLPKDRFSAERLKGVDSTLKIQPAELGDSAMYLCASSPGLAGVRNEQFFGPGTRLTVL.

The DNA for the CDR3 is TGTGCCAGCAGCCGGCTAACCTACGAGCAGTACTTC. Its protein is CASSRLTYEQYF. The chain uses TRBV3-1 (or the pseudogene TRBV3-2) and TRBJ2-7; D is undetermined. Germline V gives CDR1 LGHDT, CDR2 YNNKEL (reference sequence). The CDR3 is 12 amino acids. V was pared by 4 bases and J by 2 bases, with 6 bases between.

The chain couples TRBV28 to TRBJ1-5; TRBD1 matches at 7 bases. Germline V gene sequence: CDR1 MDHEN, CDR2 SYDVKM. V shed 1 base, J shed 3 bases, and the junction held 9 bases outside the gene matches. The CDR3 sequence is 17 residues long. CDR3 nucleotides: TGTGCCAGCAGTTTATACAGGGGACCGCCGGCCAATCAGCCCCAGCATTTT. This translates into CASSLYRGPPANQPQHF.